This T cell receptor (beta chain) derives from a study of T cells in Graves' hyperthyroidism and ophthalmopathy. The table lists this clonotype with a few counts. Its antigen is still unknown. Germline assignment: CDR1 SNHLY and CDR2 FYNNEI. V dropped 2 bases and J dropped 0 bases, with 11 bases sitting between them. The CDR3 has 17 amino acids. Authors of the study amplified TCR beta CDR3 regions from RNA transcripts. The HTBI primer set drove a first-round RT-PCR of the TCR CDR3. TCRdb re-called the multiplex PCR reads with MiXCR, one entry per CDR3 protein. The table lists around 800,000 distinct CDR3 sequences, 38% of them singletons. Graves' hyperthyroidism was deemed stable absent ophthalmopathy progression within 18 months. Diagnoses were made from clinical symptoms, serum measures (thyroxine and TRAb), thyroid ultrasound and orbital computed tomography. Study-level results: Most thyroid clonotypes expanded above 0.001 were also detected in blood. Ophthalmopathy, which appeared later, was predicted by the model a median around 6 months before onset.

The sequence was collected from a man in his late teens or twenties with Graves' hyperthyroidism. The chain links TRBV2 to TRBJ2-6; D is ambiguous. The specimen was blood. This CDR3 is CASSERAPYSGANVLTF. DNA for the CDR3: TGTGCCAGCAGTGAAAGGGCCCCCTACTCTGGGGCCAACGTCCTGACTTTC.